These 21 T cell receptor beta chains originate from one sample sequenced in a study of human T cells and chemical hapten exposure (TCRdb year 2021). The time point tag for this specimen amounts to: patch test 2, 6 weeks after DPC sensitization. In light of the paper, this sample's treatment or condition label describes: therapeutic diphenylcyclopropenone sensitization with weekly scalp DPC. The library was obtained by RACE. The instrument given in TCRdb is NextSeq 500. TCRdb trimmed public reads at Q25 via fastp, called clones via MiXCR and kept in-frame beta chains. Rows merge per CDR3 protein into single entries with the most common DNA and genes. The sample includes approximately 69,000 distinct CDR3 sequences, with under 13% observed a single time. The biggest ten clones account for around 6.8% of the sample. The input for sequencing was whole blood, taken in connection with sensitization to the hapten diphenylcyclopropenone (DPC). The receptor set was obtained from a woman aged 45-65 years with alopecia areata. Some clones in this sample may be carry-over from other donors' samples.

J is TRBJ2-7 and V is TRBV7-9, with TRBD2 matching 7 bases. The CDR3 is 13 amino acids. Germline CDR1 and CDR2: SEHNR and FQNEAQ (reference sequence). After removal of 5 bases from V and 7 bases from J, the junction contained 8 bases not matched to a gene. CDR3 in DNA: TGTGCCAGCAGCCAACTCGCTAGCGGAGAGCAGTACTTC. It specifies CASSQLASGEQYF. Complete variable domain (other parts from reference TRBV7-9 and TRBJ2-7): DTGVSQNPRHKITKRGQNVTFRCDPISEHNRLYWYRQTLGQGPEFLTYFQNEAQLEKSRLLSDRFSAERPKGSFSTLEIQRTEQGDSAMYLCASSQLASGEQYFGPGTRLTVT.

The table lists this clonotype with many counts. This chain links TRBV6-5 with TRBJ1-1; D is undetermined. The germline V gene encodes CDR1 MNHEY and CDR2 SVGAGI. This CDR3 contains 14 residues. The germline V and J ends were trimmed by 8 bases and 0 bases, with 13 bases remaining between them. Here the CDR3 reads CASANAGVNTEAFF. DNA for the CDR3: TGTGCCAGCGCTAATGCCGGGGTGAACACTGAAGCTTTCTTT.

This clonotype has just a few counts. The rearrangement links TRBV3-1 to TRBJ2-5; D gene unclear. From germline, CDR1 is LGHDT and CDR2 YNNKEL (reference sequence). This CDR3 spans 15 amino acids. V lost 5 bases and J 3 bases, leaving 16 bases between the germline ends. CDR3: CASSSRAHGEETQYF. As DNA, the CDR3 is TGTGCCAGCAGCTCCCGGGCCCATGGGGAAGAGACCCAGTACTTC.

In its sample, this clonotype was seen many times. The chain recombines TRBV10-3 with TRBJ1-2; the D is unclear. V gave up 6 bases and J gave up 7 bases, with 12 bases separating them. Germline V CDR1 and CDR2: ENHRY, SYGVKD. This CDR3 contains 12 residues. Written as DNA, the CDR3 is TGTGCCATCAGGAGCTGGGAGTTTGGCTACACCTTC. This encodes CAIRSWEFGYTF.

This clonotype was seen a handful of times. V gene TRBV7-2 combines with J gene TRBJ2-3, with a possible D match to TRBD2 (6 bases). Germline V gene sequence: CDR1 SGHTA, CDR2 FQGNSA. Trimming cost V 3 bases and J 8 bases, with 9 bases left between them. The CDR3 spans 12 residues. The CDR3 DNA reads TGTGCCAGCAGCTTCCCACTAGCTACGCAGTATTTT. It is translated as CASSFPLATQYF.

This clonotype was recorded a few times. The genes are TRBV3-1 and TRBJ2-1; D unresolved. Germline lookup yields CDR1 LGHDT and CDR2 YNNKEL (reference sequence). Trimming shortened V by 4 bases and J by 1 base, and 8 bases separated the two germline ends. The CDR3 sequence is 14 residues long. CDR3 sequence reads: CASSLLGSYNEQFF. The CDR3 DNA sequence: TGTGCCAGCAGCCTTCTCGGATCCTACAATGAGCAGTTCTTC.

The V and J genes are TRBV20-1 and TRBJ2-1; 7 bases fit TRBD2. V shed 4 bases and J 3 bases; nucleotides not matched to a gene: 0. CDR1 and CDR2 (germline): DFQATT, SNEGSKA (reference sequence). This CDR3 has 12 amino acids. The CDR3 sequence: CSATSGYNEQFF. Written as DNA, the CDR3 is TGCAGTGCTACTAGCGGCTACAATGAGCAGTTCTTC.

V usage is TRBV10-3 and J usage is TRBJ1-5, with 7 bases matching TRBD1. The trim removed 6 bases at V and 5 bases at J, leaving 4 bases unmatched. The CDR3 is 13 residues long. The V gene's germline CDR1 is ENHRY and CDR2 SYGVKD. The CDR3 DNA reads as TGTGCCATCAGCAGACAGGGAGATCAGCCCCAGCATTTT. It is translated as CAISRQGDQPQHF.

The sample holds many counts of this clonotype. This sequence joins TRBV7-8 and TRBJ2-5; D is possibly TRBD1 (6 bases). V was cut by 0 bases and J by 4 bases, with 12 bases left in between. The CDR3 consists of 15 residues. The germline gives CDR1 SGHVS, CDR2 FQNEAQ. The CDR3 region has the DNA TGTGCCAGCAGCTTAGCCCAGGGGCTCCGAGAGACCCAGTACTTC. This gives the protein CASSLAQGLRETQYF.

The table lists this clonotype with many counts. The rearrangement links TRBV18 to TRBJ2-2; no firm D call. The CDR3 is 14 residues long. Germline assignment: CDR1 KGHSH and CDR2 LQKENI. Trimming stripped 3 bases from V and 0 bases from J, with 5 bases between. The CDR3 nucleotides are TGTGCCAGCTCACCCTTTTCGAACACCGGGGAGCTGTTTTTT. Translation: CASSPFSNTGELFF.

This clonotype was detected many times. The chain couples TRBV29-1 to TRBJ2-5; 8 bases map to TRBD1. Germline CDR1 reads SQVTM; CDR2 reads ANQGSEA. The V segment lost 7 bases and the J segment 5 bases; nucleotides outside the gene matches: 9. CDR3 length equals 13 residues. Written as DNA, the CDR3 is TGCAGCGCAGCCGTTAACAGGGGGGAGACCCAGTACTTC. This encodes CSAAVNRGETQYF.

This clonotype was counted between two and nine times. The J gene is TRBJ2-7, the V gene TRBV9; a weak D match, TRBD1 (6 bases). Germline CDR1 and CDR2: SGDLS and YYNGEE. V dropped 0 bases and J dropped 2 bases, with 12 bases sitting between them. This CDR3 spans 15 amino acids. CDR3 sequence reads: CASSVGDTTPYEQYF. CDR3 DNA: TGTGCCAGCAGCGTAGGGGACACCACGCCCTACGAGCAGTACTTC.

CDR3 DNA: TGCAGCGTGGGGGACTCAAGCAATGAGCAGTTCTTC. Amino acids: CSVGDSSNEQFF. The J gene is TRBJ2-1, the V gene TRBV29-1; maybe TRBD2 (6 bases). Looked up from germline, CDR1 is SQVTM and CDR2 is ANQGSEA. V was trimmed by 6 bases and J by 6 bases, leaving 12 bases between them. This CDR3 region has 12 residues.

In this sample, this clonotype turned up a few times. The genes are TRBV10-3 and TRBJ2-3, with 7 bases matching TRBD2. V lost 10 bases and J lost 2; bases outside the gene matches: 12. This CDR3 has 15 residues. CDR1 ENHRY and CDR2 SYGVKD come from the germline V gene. Here the CDR3 reads CATRASGGFTDTQYF. The CDR3 region has the DNA TGTGCCACCAGAGCTAGCGGAGGATTCACAGATACGCAGTATTTT.

The genes are TRBV5-1 and TRBJ2-1; D unclear. The CDR3 extends over 13 amino acids. Deletions cut 1 base from V and 4 bases from J, with 6 bases between. CDR1 and CDR2 from the germline V gene are SGHRS and YFSETQ. This CDR3 is CASSLSRYNEQFF. As DNA, the CDR3 is TGCGCCAGCAGCTTGTCGCGGTACAATGAGCAGTTCTTC. The full variable domain, rest sourced from reference TRBV5-1 and TRBJ2-1, is KAGVTQTPRYLIKTRGQQVTLSCSPISGHRSVSWYQQTPGQGLQFLFEYFSETQRNKGNFPGRFSGRQFSNSRSEMNVSTLELGDSALYLCASSLSRYNEQFFGPGTRLTVL.

This clonotype was counted a few times. The V and J genes are TRBV20-1 and TRBJ1-1; the D gene is possibly TRBD1 (5 bases). Germline V gene sequence: CDR1 DFQATT, CDR2 SNEGSKA (reference sequence). Deletions cut 6 bases from V and 3 bases from J, with 20 bases between. The CDR3 has 15 amino acids. The CDR3, as DNA: TGCAGTGCCCAGAGCTGGCAGGGTGGTTACACTGAAGCTTTCTTT. Residues: CSAQSWQGGYTEAFF.

This clonotype was recorded many times. V gene TRBV5-4 combines with J gene TRBJ2-2; no firm D call. Germline-derived CDR1 and CDR2 are SGHNT and YYREEE (reference sequence). V was cut by 0 bases and J by 0 bases, with 3 bases left in between. This CDR3 contains 14 residues. CDR3: CASSLEPNTGELFF. Written as DNA, the CDR3 is TGTGCCAGCAGCTTGGAGCCGAACACCGGGGAGCTGTTTTTT.

The V call is TRBV6-5, the J call TRBJ2-5, with D possibly being TRBD1 (6 bases). Germline values: CDR1 MNHEY, CDR2 SVGAGI. This CDR3 contains 14 residues. Between the trimmed V and J ends, which lost 5 bases and 5 bases, there was a span of 15 bases. Written as DNA, the CDR3 is TGTGCCAGCAGTCGAACCCAGGGGTTTGAGACCCAGTACTTC. It specifies CASSRTQGFETQYF.

The table lists this clonotype with many counts. V gene TRBV20-1 combines with J gene TRBJ1-1; no clear D. This CDR3 has 13 amino acids. CDR1 is DFQATT, CDR2 SNEGSKA, per germline (reference sequence). V was pared by 3 bases and J by 4 bases, with 12 bases between. The CDR3 sequence is CSASNGSPTEAFF. CDR3 nucleotides: TGCAGTGCTAGCAACGGGTCTCCCACTGAAGCTTTCTTT.

This clonotype was found many times. The V call is TRBV5-7, the J call TRBJ1-5; no clear D. TRBV5-7 is assigned to the ORF class and has an uncertain function. The CDR3 is made up of 17 amino acids. V lost 2 bases and J lost 0, with 15 bases in between. CDR3 sequence: CASSFVGNHYSNQPQHF. The CDR3 nucleotides are TGTGCCAGCAGCTTCGTCGGTAACCACTATAGCAATCAGCCCCAGCATTTT.

The gene calls are TRBV7-9 and TRBJ2-3, with D unresolved. The V gene lost 1 base and the J gene lost 1 base, with 6 bases spanning the gap. Germline values: CDR1 SEHNR, CDR2 FQNEAQ (reference sequence). The CDR3 totals 14 residues. The CDR3 DNA reads TGTGCCAGCAGCTTAGGGCGTCGCACAGATACGCAGTATTTT. This gives the protein CASSLGRRTDTQYF.